This T cell receptor (beta chain) was documented in a study of T cells in Graves' hyperthyroidism and ophthalmopathy. Study overall: Before any treatment, at initial diagnosis, peripheral blood was collected.

Template material for amplifying TCR beta CDR3 regions consisted of RNA transcripts. Primed by the HTBI set, a first-round RT-PCR was run on the TCR CDR3. TCRdb reanalysed the multiplex PCR reads using MiXCR and keeps one entry per CDR3 protein. The sample consists of under 350,000 distinct CDR3 sequences, approximately 12% of them appearing once. This clonotype was counted a few times. What it binds is not known. At one end the junction does not follow the germline gene, possibly because of a read error. The study's findings and limits: Ophthalmopathy stood apart from stable hyperthyroidism in a 13 V-J model.

The TCR originated in a woman in her 30s with Graves' hyperthyroidism that later progressed to Graves' ophthalmopathy. The sample consisted of blood.

CDR3 sequence: CVSSVDPGQGLSGANVLTF. CDR3 nucleotides: TGTGTCAGCAGCGTGGATCCGGGACAGGGACTCTCTGGGGCCAACGTCCTGACTTTC. The V call is TRBV9, the J call TRBJ2-6; 9 nucleotides line up with TRBD1. Germline CDR1 SGDLS, CDR2 YYNGEE. The CDR3 contains 19 residues.